The 13 T cell receptor beta chains listed next were all sequenced from one sample in a study of Ad26.COV2.S vaccination and SARS-CoV-2 variants. Data came from immunoSEQ multiplex PCR; TCRdb stores just in-frame clones and leaves some out. There are about 350,000 clones in the sample; around nine tenths occur only once, and approximately 4.5% lies in the top ten. Treatment meaning: some 20 received Ad26.COV2.S at low or high dose, single or two shots; a few received placebo; per-sample allocation not given. Collection of samples fell on day 63 after the first vaccine or placebo injection. The source was peripheral blood, collected in a trial of Ad26.COV2.S vaccine versus placebo. These receptors were taken from a person aged 18-60 years who received the Ad26.COV2.S COVID-19 vaccine or a placebo.

The rearrangement links TRBV10-3 to TRBJ2-5; 8 bases align to TRBD2. The CDR3 runs 15 residues. V shed 5 bases and J 2 bases; nucleotides not matched to a gene: 7. CDR1 ENHRY and CDR2 SYGVKD come from the germline V gene. For the CDR3, the DNA is TGTGCCATCAGTAGAGCGGGGGTGGTACAAGAGACCCAGTACTTC. As protein: CAISRAGVVQETQYF.

The gene calls are TRBV23-1 and TRBJ2-7; 7 bases fit TRBD1. TRBV23-1 is sorted into the ORF group, with uncertain function. The CDR3 runs 18 residues. The junction had 11 bases not matched to a gene; V was cut back by 0 bases and J by 0 bases. The CDR3 spells CASSQSLPTTGSSYEQYF. The CDR3, as DNA: TGCGCCAGCAGTCAATCATTACCAACGACAGGGAGCTCCTACGAGCAGTACTTC.

The genes are TRBV4-1 and TRBJ2-1; the match to TRBD2 covers 7 bases. Trimming took 1 base from V and 0 from J; bases not matched to a gene: 6. The CDR3 is 17 residues long. CDR1 and CDR2 from the germline V gene are MGHRA and YSYEKL. In DNA form, the CDR3 reads TGCGCCAGCAGCCAAGTGGGTAGCGGGCTCTCCTACAATGAGCAGTTCTTC. It yields the protein CASSQVGSGLSYNEQFF.

This chain joins TRBV6-5 and TRBJ2-7; 11 bases are a match to TRBD2. V was pared by 2 bases and J by 3 bases, with 6 bases of the junction left unmatched. Germline loops: CDR1 MNHEY, CDR2 SVGAGI. The length of the CDR3 is 16 residues. The CDR3 DNA follows: TGTGCCAGCAGTTACCTAGGGACTAGCGGATTCTACGAGCAGTACTTC. As protein: CASSYLGTSGFYEQYF.

This rearrangement joins TRBV28 to TRBJ1-1; D is unclear. V shed 5 bases and J shed 1 base, with 11 bases lying between them. The germline CDR1 and CDR2 sequences are MDHEN and SYDVKM. The CDR3 runs 14 residues. In nucleotides, the CDR3 is TGTGCCAGCAGTCCAGCAGCTAAGAACACTGAAGCTTTCTTT. Its translation: CASSPAAKNTEAFF.

In this sample, this clone turned up once. This chain connects TRBV7-6 to TRBJ1-3; no reliable D call. The CDR3 sequence is 16 residues long. The germline CDR1 and CDR2 sequences are SGHVS and FNYEAQ. V gave up 0 bases and J gave up 0 bases, with 9 bases separating them. The CDR3 protein is CASSLATQSSGNTIYF. The CDR3 region has the DNA TGTGCCAGCAGCTTAGCCACTCAGAGCTCTGGAAACACCATATATTTT.

The rearrangement links TRBV25-1 to TRBJ2-2, with a possible D match to TRBD2 (5 bases). CDR3 length: 15 residues. The germline V gene has CDR1 MGHDK and CDR2 SYGVNS. V lost 5 bases and J 5 bases, leaving 15 bases between the germline ends. Here the CDR3 reads CASSLSDRGTGELFF. In nucleotides, the CDR3 is TGTGCCAGCAGTCTCTCGGACCGCGGGACCGGGGAGCTGTTTTTT.

The rearrangement uses TRBV13 and TRBJ2-6; D call uncertain. The V gene lost 1 base and the J gene lost 4 bases, with 5 bases spanning the gap. CDR1 PRHDT and CDR2 FYEKMQ come from the germline V gene (reference sequence). The CDR3 runs to 14 residues. The DNA for the CDR3 is TGTGCCAGCAGCTTAGCGAGAGGGGCCAACGTCCTGACTTTC. Amino acids: CASSLARGANVLTF.

The chain is built from TRBV19 and TRBJ1-1; 10 bases fit TRBD1. The CDR3 loop spans 18 amino acids. CDR1 and CDR2 (germline): LNHDA, SQIVND (reference sequence). Trimming took 0 bases from V and 4 from J; bases not matched to a gene: 11. CDR3 sequence (DNA): TGTGCCAGTAGTATAGATCGTCCCGGGACAGGGGCCAGCACTGAAGCTTTCTTT. Translation: CASSIDRPGTGASTEAFF.

The genes are TRBV28 and TRBJ1-2; 7 nucleotides align to TRBD1. The junction had 12 bases not matched to a gene; V was cut back by 5 bases and J by 6 bases. Germline loops: CDR1 MDHEN, CDR2 SYDVKM. The CDR3 is 15 amino acids. As DNA, the CDR3 is TGTGCCAGCAGTACAACGCCGACAGGGACGAATGGCTACACCTTC. This codes for CASSTTPTGTNGYTF.

This clone was found a few times. The rearrangement links TRBV29-1 to TRBJ1-1; 8 bases line up with TRBD1. The CDR3 sequence is 13 residues long. V trimming: 6 bases; J trimming: 1 base; junction bases outside the gene matches: 4. From germline, CDR1 is SQVTM and CDR2 ANQGSEA. CDR3 sequence: CSVGTGRNTEAFF. In DNA, the CDR3 is TGCAGCGTGGGGACAGGCAGGAACACTGAAGCTTTCTTT. Using reference TRBV29-1 and TRBJ1-1 for the parts outside the CDR3, the full variable domain is SAVISQKPSRDICQRGTSLTIQCQVDSQVTMMFWYRQQPGQSLTLIATANQGSEATYESGFVIDKFPISRPNLTFSTLTVSNMSPEDSSIYLCSVGTGRNTEAFFGQGTRLTVV.

The chain couples TRBV5-1 to TRBJ2-7; tentative D call: TRBD2 (7 bases). CDR1 and CDR2 (germline): SGHRS, YFSETQ. The CDR3 is 16 residues long. V was trimmed by 1 base and J by 6 bases, leaving 20 bases between them. CDR3 in DNA: TGCGCCAGCAGCTTGTCGGGGGGCAGGGGTGCCACCGAGCAGTACTTC. Translated: CASSLSGGRGATEQYF.

The chain joins TRBV19 to TRBJ2-5; D perhaps matches TRBD1 (6 bases). Trimming left V 5 bases short and J 1 base short, with 20 bases between. The CDR3 loop spans 17 amino acids. Germline CDR1 reads LNHDA; CDR2 reads SQIVND (reference sequence). The DNA of the CDR3 is TGTGCCAGTAGTCACTTCCGGGACACAGCCTCCCAAGAGACCCAGTACTTC. This translates into CASSHFRDTASQETQYF.